This T cell receptor (beta chain) is drawn from a study of blood T cell repertoires in COVID-19. Looking at the study overall: Researchers got acute and convalescent COVID-19 samples from the United States, Italy and Spain. The analysed material was cDNA or gDNA that came from T cells, B-cell-depleted T cells, or PBMCs.

This CDR3 region has 14 residues. V lost 0 bases and J lost 6, with 9 bases in between. Germline assignment: CDR1 MNHNY and CDR2 SVGAGI (reference sequence). This clone was counted a few times. The protocol was immunoSEQ multiplex PCR, while the TCRdb copy is restricted to in-frame clones and leaves out a portion. The sample yields 98,000 or so clones, around 86% seen once. Sequencing was performed on peripheral blood. This receptor was identified in a woman in her seventies with acute or convalescent COVID-19. J is TRBJ1-5 and V is TRBV6-6; D is uncertain. The CDR3 is CASSYSQPGQPQHF. Written as DNA, the CDR3 is TGTGCCAGCAGTTACTCGCAGCCAGGTCAGCCCCAGCATTTT.